These 25 T cell receptor beta chains came from one sample sequenced in a study of blood T cell repertoires in COVID-19. Generated by immunoSEQ multiplex PCR, the TCRdb table keeps only in-frame clones and is missing some. The table has 100,000 or so clones, about 89% seen once; the top ten hold about 20%. Specimen: peripheral blood. These receptor sequences come from a human donor with acute or convalescent COVID-19. The donor label of this sample is uncertain.

The DNA for the CDR3 is TGTGCCAGCAGCACCCAAGGAGGGGACACTGAAGCTTTCTTT. Amino acid sequence: CASSTQGGDTEAFF. This chain joins TRBV7-8 and TRBJ1-1; TRBD1 might be the D (5 bases). The CDR3 sequence is 14 residues long. Looked up from germline, CDR1 is SGHVS and CDR2 is FQNEAQ. Trimming left V 5 bases short and J 3 bases short, with 13 bases between.

This chain links TRBV5-6 with TRBJ1-2, with D perhaps TRBD1 (6 bases). Looked up from germline, CDR1 is SGHDT and CDR2 is YYEEEE. This CDR3 is 13 amino acids long. V was shortened by 0 bases and J by 6 bases, with 9 bases between the two germline ends. CDR3 DNA sequence: TGTGCCAGCAGCTTGGCCAACAGGGATGGCTACACCTTC. It translates to CASSLANRDGYTF. Using reference TRBV5-6 and TRBJ1-2 for the parts outside the CDR3, the full variable domain is DAGVTQSPTHLIKTRGQQVTLRCSPKSGHDTVSWYQQALGQGPQFIFQYYEEEERQRGNFPDRFSGHQFPNYSSELNVNALLLGDSALYLCASSLANRDGYTFGSGTRLTVV.

The J gene is TRBJ2-1, the V gene TRBV5-6, with TRBD2 matching over 10 bases. The V gene end was trimmed by 4 bases and the J gene end by 5 bases; junction bases not matched to a gene: 6. The CDR3 consists of 15 residues. Germline CDR1 SGHDT, CDR2 YYEEEE. CDR3: CASSKSGRAHNEQFF. The CDR3 DNA sequence: TGTGCCAGCAGCAAGAGCGGGAGGGCCCACAATGAGCAGTTCTTC.

The V and J genes are TRBV7-9 and TRBJ2-6; D may be TRBD1 (6 bases). Trimming stripped 6 bases from V and 2 bases from J, with 14 bases between. This CDR3 is 16 amino acids long. Germline V gene lookup returns CDR1 SEHNR and CDR2 FQNEAQ (reference sequence). CDR3 DNA sequence: TGTGCCAGCAGGGCCCGTACAGGGACTGGGGCCAACGTCCTGACTTTC. Translation: CASRARTGTGANVLTF.

The V call is TRBV27, the J call TRBJ1-6; D is perhaps TRBD1 (6 bases). CDR3 length: 14 amino acids. V lost 5 bases and J 7 bases, leaving 12 bases between the germline ends. In germline, CDR1 is MNHEY, CDR2 SMNVEV (reference sequence). The chain's CDR3 is CASSLGQLNSPLHF. In nucleotides, the CDR3 is TGTGCCAGCAGTCTCGGACAGCTAAATTCACCCCTCCACTTT.

The J gene is TRBJ1-5, the V gene TRBV6-2 or TRBV6-3, with TRBD1 matching 8 bases. Germline trimming cut 1 base from V and 0 bases from J; bases unmatched to any gene: 8. The CDR3 runs to 18 residues. The germline gives CDR1 MNHEY, CDR2 SVGEGT. The CDR3 DNA is TGTGCCAGCAGTTACTTTTCAGGGGGCGGACATAGCAATCAGCCCCAGCATTTT. Translating gives CASSYFSGGGHSNQPQHF.

This sequence joins TRBV4-1 and TRBJ1-2; 7 bases fit TRBD1. Germline CDR1 reads MGHRA; CDR2 reads YSYEKL. The junction had 9 bases not matched to a gene; V was cut back by 8 bases and J by 0 bases. This CDR3 has 15 residues. CDR3 protein: CASSSDRVANYGYTF. The CDR3 DNA reads as TGCGCCAGCTCCTCAGACAGGGTCGCTAACTATGGCTACACCTTC.

The J gene is TRBJ2-3, the V gene TRBV19, with 12 bases fitting TRBD2. With 3 bases clipped from V and 6 bases from J, the junction kept 4 bases outside the gene matches. Germline CDR1 reads LNHDA; CDR2 reads SQIVND (reference sequence). The CDR3 is made up of 15 amino acids. The CDR3 bases are TGTGCCAGTAGTATCCAAACTAGCGGGGGGGATACGCAGTATTTT. Amino acid sequence: CASSIQTSGGDTQYF.

This clone was observed a single time. The V gene is TRBV29-1, the J gene TRBJ1-3; 7 nucleotides match TRBD1. V was clipped by 4 bases and J by 0 bases; unmatched bases: 6. Germline values: CDR1 SQVTM, CDR2 ANQGSEA. The CDR3 length is 15 residues. This CDR3 is CSVGVGTDSGNTIYF. CDR3 nucleotide sequence: TGCAGCGTTGGGGTCGGGACAGACTCTGGAAACACCATATATTTT.

This clone was seen only once. The chain combines TRBV28 with TRBJ1-2; TRBD1 is a possible D gene (5 bases). This CDR3 region has 12 residues. Germline CDR1 reads MDHEN; CDR2 reads SYDVKM. Trimming removed 2 bases from V and 8 bases from J, with 9 bases in between. CDR3: CASSLRGGGYTF. CDR3 bases: TGTGCCAGCAGTTTAAGGGGAGGAGGCTACACCTTC.

The chain has TRBV4-3 and TRBJ2-3; 9 bases fit TRBD2. Germline V CDR1 and CDR2: LGHNA, YSLEER. The CDR3 covers 12 residues. V trimming: 5 bases; J trimming: 6 bases; junction bases outside the gene matches: 0. The CDR3: CASSAGGDTQYF. CDR3 DNA sequence: TGCGCCAGCAGCGCGGGGGGGGATACGCAGTATTTT.

The J gene is TRBJ2-1, the V gene TRBV30; D uncertain. Trimming shortened V by 1 base and J by 7 bases, and 11 bases separated the two germline ends. Germline CDR1 GTSNPN, CDR2 SVGIG (reference sequence). The CDR3 consists of 13 residues. CDR3 sequence: CAWSGAWMNEQFF. CDR3 nucleotides: TGTGCCTGGAGTGGAGCGTGGATGAATGAGCAGTTCTTC.

This clone was seen more than once but under ten times. The chain combines TRBV28 with TRBJ1-2, with a tentative D call TRBD1 (5 bases). CDR3 length equals 14 residues. Trimming pared 6 bases from V and 4 bases from J, leaving 15 bases between. Germline V lookup: CDR1 MDHEN, CDR2 SYDVKM. This CDR3 reads CASRQTGGGYGYTF. The CDR3 DNA reads as TGTGCCAGCAGGCAAACCGGGGGAGGCTATGGCTACACCTTC.

The rearrangement uses TRBV19 and TRBJ2-7; 9 positions match TRBD2. The germline V gene encodes CDR1 LNHDA and CDR2 SQIVND (reference sequence). The length of the CDR3 is 14 residues. The ends lost 2 bases at V and 9 bases at J; junction bases unmatched: 8. The CDR3 DNA reads TGTGCCAGTAGTATATCTAGCGGGGTCCTGCTGCAGTACTTC. Translated: CASSISSGVLLQYF. Supplemented by reference TRBV19 and TRBJ2-7, the full variable domain reads DGGITQSPKYLFRKEGQNVTLSCEQNLNHDAMYWYRQDPGQGLRLIYYSQIVNDFQKGDIAEGYSVSREKKESFPLTVTSAQKNPTAFYLCASSISSGVLLQYFGPGTRLTVT.

This clone was seen just once. The V and J genes are TRBV27 and TRBJ2-1, with TRBD1 identical over 7 bases. V shed 10 bases and J 4 bases; nucleotides not matched to a gene: 10. The CDR3 loop spans 14 amino acids. Germline V gene sequence: CDR1 MNHEY, CDR2 SMNVEV (reference sequence). The DNA for the CDR3 is TGTGCCACCTCCCCTCGGACAGGATACAATGAGCAGTTCTTC. Protein sequence: CATSPRTGYNEQFF.

This sequence joins TRBV7-8 and TRBJ1-2; D gene uncertain. The CDR3 length is 16 residues. Looked up from germline, CDR1 is SGHVS and CDR2 is FQNEAQ. V gave up 3 bases and J gave up 5 bases, with 19 bases separating them. The CDR3: CASSLGGGEVLYGYTF. The CDR3 bases are TGTGCCAGCAGCTTGGGAGGCGGAGAGGTTTTGTATGGCTACACCTTC.

This chain connects TRBV28 to TRBJ1-2; D gene ambiguous. The V gene's germline CDR1 is MDHEN and CDR2 SYDVKM. The CDR3 contains 12 residues. Between the trimmed V and J ends, which lost 2 bases and 2 bases, there was a span of 3 bases. As DNA, the CDR3 is TGTGCCAGCAGTTTACAGAACTATGGCTACACCTTC. Amino acid sequence: CASSLQNYGYTF.

This chain joins TRBV20-1 and TRBJ2-5; D gene uncertain. The CDR3 runs 11 residues. V dropped 6 bases and J dropped 1 base, with 6 bases sitting between them. Germline CDR1 is DFQATT and CDR2 is SNEGSKA (reference sequence). CDR3 bases: TGCAGTGCCGTCGGCCAAGAGACCCAGTACTTC. It encodes CSAVGQETQYF.

This chain links TRBV19 with TRBJ1-6; possibly TRBD1 for D (5 bases). Deletions cut 10 bases from V and 10 bases from J, with 23 bases between. CDR3 length equals 15 residues. CDR1 is LNHDA and CDR2 is SQIVND in the germline V gene (reference sequence). The CDR3 spells CATTDLGQGGSPLHF. The CDR3 bases are TGTGCCACCACAGATCTCGGGCAGGGAGGATCACCCCTCCACTTT.

The chain couples TRBV5-1 to TRBJ2-2; D perhaps matches TRBD1 (5 bases). The CDR3 extends over 15 amino acids. Germline CDR1 and CDR2: SGHRS and YFSETQ. Trimming cost V 4 bases and J 2 bases, with 12 bases left between them. In DNA form, the CDR3 reads TGCGCCAGCAGCGACCCCCAGGGAAACACCGGGGAGCTGTTTTTT. Translation: CASSDPQGNTGELFF. The full variable domain, rest sourced from reference TRBV5-1 and TRBJ2-2, is KAGVTQTPRYLIKTRGQQVTLSCSPISGHRSVSWYQQTPGQGLQFLFEYFSETQRNKGNFPGRFSGRQFSNSRSEMNVSTLELGDSALYLCASSDPQGNTGELFFGEGSRLTVL.

The chain links TRBV6-2 or TRBV6-3 to TRBJ1-4; unclear D gene. In germline, CDR1 is MNHEY, CDR2 SVGEGT. V was clipped by 6 bases and J by 2 bases, with 13 bases between them. There are 15 residues in the CDR3. The CDR3 DNA reads TGTGCCAGCAGACCTATCGAGCGGACTAATGAAAAACTGTTTTTT. Translating it yields CASRPIERTNEKLFF.

The chain uses TRBV2 and TRBJ1-5, with TRBD1 identical over 7 bases. CDR1 SNHLY and CDR2 FYNNEI come from the germline V gene. The CDR3 has 13 residues. After removal of 5 bases from V and 5 bases from J, the junction contained 3 bases not matched to a gene. The CDR3 is CASSQGVYQPQHF. CDR3 coding DNA: TGTGCCAGCAGTCAGGGGGTTTATCAGCCCCAGCATTTT.

The CDR3 reads CASSQVLVAEQFF. CDR3 coding DNA: TGTGCCAGCAGCCAAGTTCTAGTTGCTGAGCAGTTCTTC. The chain uses TRBV3-1 (or the pseudogene TRBV3-2) and TRBJ2-1; D is unresolved. V was shortened by 1 base and J by 9 bases, with 10 bases between the two germline ends. This CDR3 contains 13 residues. Germline loops: CDR1 LGHDT, CDR2 YNNKEL (reference sequence).

The chain has TRBV5-1 and TRBJ2-3; 8 positions agree with TRBD2. Germline V gene sequence: CDR1 SGHRS, CDR2 YFSETQ. There are 15 residues in the CDR3. After removal of 1 base from V and 4 bases from J, the junction contained 5 bases not matched to a gene. DNA for the CDR3: TGCGCCAGCAGCTTGAACGGGGGGGCCCCAGATACGCAGTATTTT. Translated: CASSLNGGAPDTQYF. Using reference TRBV5-1 and TRBJ2-3 for the parts outside the CDR3, the full variable domain is KAGVTQTPRYLIKTRGQQVTLSCSPISGHRSVSWYQQTPGQGLQFLFEYFSETQRNKGNFPGRFSGRQFSNSRSEMNVSTLELGDSALYLCASSLNGGAPDTQYFGPGTRLTVL.

The V gene is TRBV19, the J gene TRBJ1-2; D uncertain. The CDR3 runs to 15 residues. Trimming pared 1 base from V and 4 bases from J, leaving 13 bases between. Germline CDR1 LNHDA, CDR2 SQIVND (reference sequence). CDR3 nucleotides: TGTGCCAGTAGTATAGTGGCGGGGAACCTCTATGGCTACACCTTC. Translation gives CASSIVAGNLYGYTF.